This entry lists 9 T cell receptor beta chains sequenced from one sample in a study of cytomegalovirus exposure and HLA in healthy donors. The PCR contained 60 Vbeta and 13 Jbeta primers. Assay: immunoSEQ multiplex PCR; the TCRdb copy retains only in-frame clones and omits some. The sample shows 35,000 to 50,000 clones, 50% of them seen only once. Specimen: PBMCs. These receptors all stem from a human donor in good health.

This sequence joins TRBV11-3 and TRBJ2-1; TRBD2 agrees at 7 bases. The CDR3 sequence is 15 residues long. Per the germline V gene, CDR1 is SGHNT and CDR2 is YENEEA. The ends lost 3 bases at V and 0 bases at J; junction bases unmatched: 2. CDR3 protein: CASSFGGGSYNEQFF. The CDR3 DNA follows: TGTGCCAGCAGCTTTGGCGGGGGCTCCTACAATGAGCAGTTCTTC.

V is TRBV28 and J is TRBJ1-6; a weak D match, TRBD1 (5 bases). The CDR3 has 17 residues. Trimming pared 5 bases from V and 3 bases from J, leaving 17 bases between. Germline lookup yields CDR1 MDHEN and CDR2 SYDVKM. CDR3 in DNA: TGTGCCAGCAGTCCTACAGCAGCGGGGCTCTATAATTCACCCCTCCACTTT. This sequence encodes CASSPTAAGLYNSPLHF.

Worth noting for this clone: The same CDR3 is also encoded by other DNA sequences in this sample. The CDR3 coding sequence is TGTGCCATCAGTGAGACCCTGAAGGGGACAGCGAACACTGAAGCTTTCTTT. Translated: CAISETLKGTANTEAFF. This sequence joins TRBV10-3 and TRBJ1-1; TRBD1 matches 7 bases. V trimming: 2 bases; J trimming: 1 base; junction bases outside the gene matches: 10. The CDR3 consists of 17 residues. The germline CDR1 and CDR2 sequences are ENHRY and SYGVKD.

The chain has TRBV5-8 and TRBJ2-1; the match to TRBD1 covers 9 bases. V lost 4 bases and J lost 4; bases outside the gene matches: 6. Germline lookup yields CDR1 SGHTS and CDR2 YDEGEE. The CDR3 sequence is 15 residues long. Here the CDR3 DNA reads TGTGCCAGCAGCCCCGGGACAGGGTCGTACAATGAGCAGTTCTTC. As protein: CASSPGTGSYNEQFF. Using reference TRBV5-8 and TRBJ2-1 for the parts outside the CDR3, the full variable domain is EAGVTQSPTHLIKTRGQQATLRCSPISGHTSVYWYQQALGLGLQFLLWYDEGEERNRGNFPPRFSGRQFPNYSSELNVNALELEDSALYLCASSPGTGSYNEQFFGPGTRLTVL.

This chain uses TRBV18 with TRBJ1-5; 8 nucleotides align to TRBD1. This CDR3 spans 16 amino acids. Trimming removed 5 bases from V and 2 bases from J; junction bases left unmatched: 8. CDR1 KGHSH and CDR2 LQKENI come from the germline V gene. CDR3 in DNA: TGTGCCAGCTCATCCGGACAGGGAGAAGGCAATCAGCCCCAGCATTTT. Translation gives CASSSGQGEGNQPQHF.

The J gene is TRBJ2-1, the V gene TRBV6-5, with 9 bases aligning to TRBD2. CDR1 MNHEY and CDR2 SVGAGI come from the germline V gene. V lost 6 bases, J lost 5 bases, and 8 bases stayed unmatched. The CDR3 is made up of 15 amino acids. The CDR3 DNA reads as TGTGCCAGCAGCCGCGGGACTAGCCTTGACAATGAGCAGTTCTTC. This sequence encodes CASSRGTSLDNEQFF.

The chain couples TRBV19 to TRBJ1-2; no clear D. Trimming removed 1 base at V and 2 bases at J, with 11 bases between. CDR1 LNHDA and CDR2 SQIVND come from the germline V gene (reference sequence). The CDR3 is 15 amino acids. The CDR3 DNA is TGTGCCAGTAGTATAGCGTTTTCGCTAAACTATGGCTACACCTTC. Translation gives CASSIAFSLNYGYTF.

The rearrangement links TRBV5-1 to TRBJ2-3; a weak D match, TRBD2 (6 bases). The V end lost 1 base, the J end lost 5 bases, and 11 bases lay between the germline ends. The germline gives CDR1 SGHRS, CDR2 YFSETQ. The CDR3 is 14 amino acids. The chain's CDR3 is CASSLTGGEDTQYF. CDR3 bases: TGCGCCAGCAGCTTGACAGGAGGGGAAGATACGCAGTATTTT.

CDR3 nucleotide sequence: TGCGCCAGCAGCCATAACAGGGAGTCGCAGACTAATGAAAAACTGTTTTTT. It specifies CASSHNRESQTNEKLFF. The rearrangement links TRBV5-1 to TRBJ1-4; D might be TRBD1 (6 bases). CDR1 is SGHRS and CDR2 is YFSETQ in the germline V gene. Trimming cost V 4 bases and J 2 bases, with 18 bases left between them. The CDR3 length is 17 residues.